The sequence of this TCR beta chain was determined in a study of T cells in Graves' hyperthyroidism and ophthalmopathy. Study findings and constraints: In the analysis, a 13 V-J model separated ophthalmopathy from stable hyperthyroidism.

The CDR3 covers 13 residues. Looked up from germline, CDR1 is SGHDT and CDR2 is YYEEEE. The V end lost 2 bases, the J end lost 4 bases, and 6 bases lay between the germline ends. The CDR3 regions of TCR beta were amplified from RNA transcripts. Carried out on the TCR CDR3, a first-round RT-PCR used the HTBI primer set. A single record per CDR3 protein comes from TCRdb applying MiXCR to the multiplex PCR reads. The sample holds 300,000 to 450,000 distinct CDR3 sequences, 25% seen once. Graves' hyperthyroidism qualified as stable when ophthalmopathy did not progress within 18 months. The hyperthyroidism patients had all been newly diagnosed, and their disease duration was under 2 months. Their ages ranged from 18 to 65 years. This clonotype turned up a few times. The antigen is not known.

The chain links TRBV5-6 to TRBJ2-2, with D hard to call. Sequencing input: blood. The sequence was obtained from a man aged 50 to 59 with Graves' hyperthyroidism. The chain's CDR3 is CASSFEATGELFF. The CDR3 DNA sequence: TGTGCCAGCAGCTTTGAGGCCACCGGGGAGCTGTTTTTT. Looking up the rest from reference TRBV5-6 and TRBJ2-2 gives the full variable domain: DAGVTQSPTHLIKTRGQQVTLRCSPKSGHDTVSWYQQALGQGPQFIFQYYEEEERQRGNFPDRFSGHQFPNYSSELNVNALLLGDSALYLCASSFEATGELFFGEGSRLTVL.